These T cell receptor beta chains were read from a single sample in a study of T-cell memory formation after mild COVID-19. TCRdb re-called the 5' RACE reads with MiXCR, one entry per CDR3 protein. The sample yields 220,000 or so distinct CDR3 sequences, 9% to 10% seen once. The sample was PBMCs or a T cell subset sorted from them (not recorded which). The origin of the receptors is a man between 18 and 29 years old who had mild COVID-19 (a few samples of this study predate the infection). Cell type and time point are not known. The CDR3 runs from the conserved cysteine through the conserved F or W. A D gene is named only where the DNA matches it firmly. A row's size may be missing; if present it is once, few, many or a size class.

clone_size	d_call	j_call	v_call	cdr3_nt	cdr3_aa
.	.	TRBJ1-2	TRBV6-1	TGTGCCAGCAGGTCTGAGGGGCAAAGTTATGGCTACACCTTC	CASRSEGQSYGYTF
.	.	TRBJ1-1	TRBV5-1	TGCGCCAGCAGCTTGAATCGTGGGGGTCCCCCCACGAGGAACACTGAAGCTTTCTTT	CASSLNRGGPPTRNTEAFF
.	TRBD2	TRBJ2-5	TRBV4-1	TGCGCCAGCAGCCAACCACTAGCGGGGGGGCCCGGGAGGGTCCAGTACTTC	CASSQPLAGGPGRVQYF
.	.	TRBJ1-4	TRBV20-1	TGCAGTGCAAAAGAGGCAACATCTCATGAAAAACTGTTTTTT	CSAKEATSHEKLFF
.	.	TRBJ2-3	TRBV7-9	TGTGCCAGCAGCTTAGCGTATCCAGGGTACACAGATACGCAGTATTTT	CASSLAYPGYTDTQYF
.	TRBD1	TRBJ2-2	TRBV24-1	TGTGCCACCAGTGATTCCTCAGACAGGGGGCGTTTCACCGGGGAGCTGTTTTTT	CATSDSSDRGRFTGELFF
many	.	TRBJ1-1	TRBV7-2	TGTGCCAGCAGCTTAGTAGGGGCTAGGGGAGCTTTCTTT	CASSLVGARGAFF
.	.	TRBJ2-7	TRBV25-1	TGTGCCAGCAGTGAAGGCTACCGTACCTACGAGCAGTACTTC	CASSEGYRTYEQYF
many	.	TRBJ2-7	TRBV4-3	TGCGCCAGCAGCCAACAAATTGCATCCAGGGACCTCTATTACGAGCAGTACTTC	CASSQQIASRDLYYEQYF
few	.	TRBJ2-1	TRBV2	TGTGCCAGCCAGTGGACTACCGCTACAGATGAGCAGTTCTTC	CASQWTTATDEQFF
few	TRBD2	TRBJ2-2	TRBV6-2/TRBV6-3	TGTGCCAGCAGTTACGAGCGGGGGGGGAACACCGGGGAGCTGTTTTTT	CASSYERGGNTGELFF
few	.	TRBJ2-3	TRBV11-2	TGTGCCAGCAGCCACGGGTCCCCAGATACGCAGTATTTT	CASSHGSPDTQYF
many	.	TRBJ2-5	TRBV4-3	TGCGCCAGCAGCCCCAGTGCAGGGTCCGGGGAGACCCAGTACTTC	CASSPSAGSGETQYF
few	.	TRBJ1-1	TRBV12-3/TRBV12-4	TGTGCCAGCAGTTTAGTGGCCCTCTCTGAAGCTTTCTTT	CASSLVALSEAFF
many	.	TRBJ1-1	TRBV4-3	TGCGCCAGCAGCCAAGAGGCCGGTCGTTTAGGGGCTGAAGCTTTCTTT	CASSQEAGRLGAEAFF
.	TRBD1	TRBJ2-6	TRBV24-1	TGTGCCACCAGTGATCCCGGGACAGGGATTGCCGTCCTGACTTTC	CATSDPGTGIAVLTF
many	.	TRBJ1-6	TRBV4-3	TGCGCCAGCAGCCAAAGTGGCGGCAGGGACTCACCCCTCCACTTT	CASSQSGGRDSPLHF
few	TRBD2	TRBJ2-3	TRBV5-1	TGCGCCAGCTCCACCGGGACTAGGTCTAGCACAGATACGCAGTATTTT	CASSTGTRSSTDTQYF
.	TRBD1	TRBJ1-2	TRBV7-8	TGTGCCAGCAGCTTTACGGGACAGCTTAACTATGGCTACACCTTC	CASSFTGQLNYGYTF
.	TRBD1	TRBJ2-5	TRBV7-6	TGTGCCAGCGGACCGGGACAGCGCTTTCTGGAGACCCAGTACTTC	CASGPGQRFLETQYF
.	.	TRBJ1-1	TRBV5-1	TGCGCCAGCACCCCGGGGGGGGCTTGGAACACTGAAGCTTTCTTT	CASTPGGAWNTEAFF
.	TRBD2	TRBJ2-3	TRBV20-1	TGCAGTGCTAGAGGCGAAGCGGGACGCACAGATACGCAGTATTTT	CSARGEAGRTDTQYF
many	.	TRBJ2-1	TRBV7-3	TGTGCCAGCAGAAAGGGGGGACTTAACAATGAGCAGTTCTTC	CASRKGGLNNEQFF
.	TRBD1	TRBJ2-3	TRBV24-1	TGTGCCACCAGTGATGGCGGGACAGGGTTCACAGATACGCAGTATTTT	CATSDGGTGFTDTQYF